The sequence of this T cell receptor (beta chain) was determined in a study of T-cell reconstitution after alpha-beta-depleted transplantation in children. The sample holds many counts of this clonotype. What it recognizes is unknown. General study points: Surviving recipient cells, namely T cells and thymic progenitors, were the source of high day-60 TCRbeta diversity in some patients. One year after transplant, T-cell counts and diversity came mostly from newly produced T cells. Several hundred expanded graft clones reportedly supplied alpha-beta T cells about two months after transplant.

Unique molecular identifiers were built into the TCRbeta library. TCRdb re-derived calls from the PCR reads in MiXCR, one entry per CDR3 protein. The profile shows about 830,000 distinct CDR3 sequences, less than 20% of them singletons. The receptor's source is a male patient between 5 and 17 years old who had a stem cell transplant for acute lymphoblastic leukemia, so the T cells may come from the graft donor. Source: PBMCs, mostly from graft donor cells, taken 360 days after TCRalphabeta/CD19-depleted stem cell transplant.

CDR3 DNA: TGCGCCAGCAGCCAAGGATTAAAACAGTTGAACACTGAAGCTTTCTTT. Translated: CASSQGLKQLNTEAFF. The chain employs TRBV4-1 and TRBJ1-1; no definite D call. CDR1 is MGHRA, CDR2 YSYEKL, per germline. V was clipped by 1 base and J by 0 bases, with 12 bases between them. This CDR3 has 16 amino acids.